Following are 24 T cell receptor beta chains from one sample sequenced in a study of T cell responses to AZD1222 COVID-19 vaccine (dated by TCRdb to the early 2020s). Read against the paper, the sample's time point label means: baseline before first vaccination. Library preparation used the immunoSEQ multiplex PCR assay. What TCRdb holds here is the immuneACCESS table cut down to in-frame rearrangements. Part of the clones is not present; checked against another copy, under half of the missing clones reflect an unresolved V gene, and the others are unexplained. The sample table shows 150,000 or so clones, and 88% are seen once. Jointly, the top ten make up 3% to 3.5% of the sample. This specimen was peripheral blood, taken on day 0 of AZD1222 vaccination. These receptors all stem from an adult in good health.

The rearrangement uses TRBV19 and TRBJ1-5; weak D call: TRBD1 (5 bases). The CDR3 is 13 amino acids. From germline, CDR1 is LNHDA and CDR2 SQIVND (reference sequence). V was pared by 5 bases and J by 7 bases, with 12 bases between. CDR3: CASSGTGGQPQHF. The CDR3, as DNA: TGTGCCAGTAGTGGAACTGGGGGGCAGCCCCAGCATTTT.

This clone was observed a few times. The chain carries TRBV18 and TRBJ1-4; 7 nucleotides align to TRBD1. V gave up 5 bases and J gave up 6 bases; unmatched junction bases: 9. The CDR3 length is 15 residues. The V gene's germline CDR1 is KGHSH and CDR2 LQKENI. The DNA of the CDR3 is TGTGCCAGCTCAACCCGAGGAGGGGGCGATGAAAAACTGTTTTTT. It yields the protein CASSTRGGGDEKLFF. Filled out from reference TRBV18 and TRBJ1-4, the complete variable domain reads NAGVMQNPRHLVRRRGQEARLRCSPMKGHSHVYWYRQLPEEGLKFMVYLQKENIIDESGMPKERFSAEFPKEGPSILRIQQVVRGDSAAYFCASSTRGGGDEKLFFGSGTQLSVL.

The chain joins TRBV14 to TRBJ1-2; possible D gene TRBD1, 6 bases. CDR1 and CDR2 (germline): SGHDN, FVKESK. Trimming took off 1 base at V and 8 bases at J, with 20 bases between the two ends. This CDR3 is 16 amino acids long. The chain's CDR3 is CASSQAYVGTSLGYTF. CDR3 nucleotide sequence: TGTGCCAGCAGCCAAGCCTACGTGGGGACATCCTTGGGCTACACCTTC.

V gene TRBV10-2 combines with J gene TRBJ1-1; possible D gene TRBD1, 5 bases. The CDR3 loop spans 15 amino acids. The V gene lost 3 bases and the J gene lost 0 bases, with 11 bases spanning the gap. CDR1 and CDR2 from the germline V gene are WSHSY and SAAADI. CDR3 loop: CASSDFRTMNTEAFF. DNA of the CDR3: TGCGCCAGCAGTGACTTCAGGACAATGAACACTGAAGCTTTCTTT.

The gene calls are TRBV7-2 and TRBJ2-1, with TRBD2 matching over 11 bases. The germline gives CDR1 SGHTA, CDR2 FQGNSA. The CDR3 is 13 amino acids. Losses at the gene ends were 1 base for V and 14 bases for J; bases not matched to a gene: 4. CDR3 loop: CASSLGVSGGEFF. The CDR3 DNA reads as TGTGCCAGCAGCTTAGGGGTTAGCGGGGGGGAGTTCTTC.

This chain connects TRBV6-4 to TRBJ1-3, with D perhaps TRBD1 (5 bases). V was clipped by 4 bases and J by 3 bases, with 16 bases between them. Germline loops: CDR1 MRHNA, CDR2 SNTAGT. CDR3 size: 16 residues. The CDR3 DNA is TGTGCCAGCAGTGGCCGGGGACGTGGGAATGGAAACACCATATATTTT. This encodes CASSGRGRGNGNTIYF.

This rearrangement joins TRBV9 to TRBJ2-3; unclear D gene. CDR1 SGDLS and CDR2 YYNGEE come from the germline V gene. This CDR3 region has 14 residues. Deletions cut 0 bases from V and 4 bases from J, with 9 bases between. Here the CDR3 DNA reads TGTGCCAGCAGCGTAGGGCCTCCCCCAGATACGCAGTATTTT. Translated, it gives CASSVGPPPDTQYF.

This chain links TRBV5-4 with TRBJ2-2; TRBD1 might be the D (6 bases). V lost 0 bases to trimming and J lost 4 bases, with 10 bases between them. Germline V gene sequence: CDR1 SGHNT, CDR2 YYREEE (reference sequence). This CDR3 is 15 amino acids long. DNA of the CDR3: TGTGCCAGCAGCTTGGGACAGGCGAGCACCGGGGAGCTGTTTTTT. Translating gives CASSLGQASTGELFF.

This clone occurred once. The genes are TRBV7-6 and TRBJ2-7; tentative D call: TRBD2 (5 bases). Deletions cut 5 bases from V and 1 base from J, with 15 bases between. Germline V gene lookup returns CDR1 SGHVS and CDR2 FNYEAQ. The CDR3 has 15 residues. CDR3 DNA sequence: TGTGCCAGCAGCCTGATCCGAGGGTCTTCCTACGAGCAGTACTTC. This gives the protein CASSLIRGSSYEQYF.

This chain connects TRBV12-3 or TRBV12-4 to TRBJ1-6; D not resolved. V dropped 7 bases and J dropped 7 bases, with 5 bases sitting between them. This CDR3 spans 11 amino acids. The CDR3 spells CASKANSPLHF. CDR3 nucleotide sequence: TGTGCCAGCAAAGCGAATTCACCCCTCCACTTT.

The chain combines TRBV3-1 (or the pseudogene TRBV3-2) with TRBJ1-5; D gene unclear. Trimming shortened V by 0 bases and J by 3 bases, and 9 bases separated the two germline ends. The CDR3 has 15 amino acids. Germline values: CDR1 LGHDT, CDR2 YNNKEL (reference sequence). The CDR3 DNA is TGTGCCAGCAGCCAAGATCAGACTTCCAATCAGCCCCAGCATTTT. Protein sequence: CASSQDQTSNQPQHF.

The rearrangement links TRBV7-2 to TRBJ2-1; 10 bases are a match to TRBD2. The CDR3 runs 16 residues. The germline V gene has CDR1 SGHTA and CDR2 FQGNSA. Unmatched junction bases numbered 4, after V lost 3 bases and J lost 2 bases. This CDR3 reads CASSFSGTSAYNEQFF. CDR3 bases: TGTGCCAGCAGCTTCTCCGGGACTAGCGCCTACAATGAGCAGTTCTTC.

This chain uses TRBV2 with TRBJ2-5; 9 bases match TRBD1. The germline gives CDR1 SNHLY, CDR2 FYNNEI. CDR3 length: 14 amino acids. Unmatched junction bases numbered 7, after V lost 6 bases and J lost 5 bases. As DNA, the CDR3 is TGTGCCAGCAGGGACAGGGGAGGTCGGGAGACCCAGTACTTC. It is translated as CASRDRGGRETQYF.

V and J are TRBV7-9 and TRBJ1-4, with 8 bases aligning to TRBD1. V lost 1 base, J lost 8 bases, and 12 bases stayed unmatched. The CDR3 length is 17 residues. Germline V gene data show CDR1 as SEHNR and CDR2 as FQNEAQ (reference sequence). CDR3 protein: CASSLGAAGTGGEKLFF. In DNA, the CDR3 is TGTGCCAGCAGCTTAGGGGCCGCCGGGACAGGAGGCGAAAAACTGTTTTTT.

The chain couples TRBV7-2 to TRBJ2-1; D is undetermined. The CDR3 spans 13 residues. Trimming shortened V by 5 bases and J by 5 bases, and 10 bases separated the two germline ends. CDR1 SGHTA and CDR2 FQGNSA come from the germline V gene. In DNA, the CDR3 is TGTGCCAGCAGCCCCTTTACGGACAATGAGCAGTTCTTC. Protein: CASSPFTDNEQFF.

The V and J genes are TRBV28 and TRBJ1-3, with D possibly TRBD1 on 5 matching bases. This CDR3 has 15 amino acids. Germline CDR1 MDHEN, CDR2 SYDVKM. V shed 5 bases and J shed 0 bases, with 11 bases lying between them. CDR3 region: CASSPGRRSGNTIYF. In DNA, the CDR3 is TGTGCCAGCAGTCCGGGACGCCGCTCTGGAAACACCATATATTTT.

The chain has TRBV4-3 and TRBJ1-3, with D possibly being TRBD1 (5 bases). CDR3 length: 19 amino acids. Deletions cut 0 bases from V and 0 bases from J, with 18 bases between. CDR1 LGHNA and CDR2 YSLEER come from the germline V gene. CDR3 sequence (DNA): TGCGCCAGCAGCCAAGATCCCTGGGGTCTAGGGGACTCTGGAAACACCATATATTTT. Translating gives CASSQDPWGLGDSGNTIYF.

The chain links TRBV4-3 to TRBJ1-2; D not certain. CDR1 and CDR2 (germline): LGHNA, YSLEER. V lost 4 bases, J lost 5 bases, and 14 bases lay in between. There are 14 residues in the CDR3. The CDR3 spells CASSPRVGEYGYTF. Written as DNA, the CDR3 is TGCGCCAGCAGCCCCCGCGTCGGGGAGTATGGCTACACCTTC.

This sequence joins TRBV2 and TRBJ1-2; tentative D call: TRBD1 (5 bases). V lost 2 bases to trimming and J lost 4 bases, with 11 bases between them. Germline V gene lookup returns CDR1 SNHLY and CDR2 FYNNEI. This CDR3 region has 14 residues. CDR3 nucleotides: TGTGCCAGCAGTGAACACGGGACGGTCTATGGCTACACCTTC. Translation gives CASSEHGTVYGYTF.

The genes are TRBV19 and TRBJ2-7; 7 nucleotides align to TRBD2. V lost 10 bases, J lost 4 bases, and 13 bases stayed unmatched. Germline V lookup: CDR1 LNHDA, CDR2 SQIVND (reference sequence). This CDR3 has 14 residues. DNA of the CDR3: TGTGCCACCCCACCGGGGGGAGCTCTGTACGAGCAGTACTTC. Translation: CATPPGGALYEQYF.

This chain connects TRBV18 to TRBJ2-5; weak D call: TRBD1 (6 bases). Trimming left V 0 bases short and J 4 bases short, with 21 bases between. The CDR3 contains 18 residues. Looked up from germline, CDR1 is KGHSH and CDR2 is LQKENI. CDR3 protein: CASSPPGRVRGAGETQYF. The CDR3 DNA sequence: TGTGCCAGCTCACCACCGGGTCGGGTCAGGGGCGCGGGAGAGACCCAGTACTTC. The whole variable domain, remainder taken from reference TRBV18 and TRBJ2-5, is NAGVMQNPRHLVRRRGQEARLRCSPMKGHSHVYWYRQLPEEGLKFMVYLQKENIIDESGMPKERFSAEFPKEGPSILRIQQVVRGDSAAYFCASSPPGRVRGAGETQYFGPGTRLLVL.

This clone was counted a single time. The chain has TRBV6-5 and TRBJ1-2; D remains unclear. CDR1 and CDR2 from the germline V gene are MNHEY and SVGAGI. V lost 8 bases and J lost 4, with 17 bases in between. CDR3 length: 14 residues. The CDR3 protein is CASEDFDKLYGYTF. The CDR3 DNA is TGTGCCAGCGAAGACTTCGACAAACTCTATGGCTACACCTTC.

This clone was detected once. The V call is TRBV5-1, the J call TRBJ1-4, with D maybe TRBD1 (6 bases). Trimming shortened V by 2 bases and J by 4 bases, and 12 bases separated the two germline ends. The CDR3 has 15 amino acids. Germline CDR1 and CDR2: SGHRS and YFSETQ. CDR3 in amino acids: CASSLDGTNNEKLFF. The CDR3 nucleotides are TGCGCCAGCAGCTTAGACGGGACAAATAATGAAAAACTGTTTTTT.

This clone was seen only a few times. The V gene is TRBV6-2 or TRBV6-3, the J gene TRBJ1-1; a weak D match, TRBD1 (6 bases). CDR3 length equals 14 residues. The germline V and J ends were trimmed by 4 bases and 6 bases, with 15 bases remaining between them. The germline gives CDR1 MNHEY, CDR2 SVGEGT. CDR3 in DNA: TGTGCCAGCAGTTTAAAAACGACAGGAGCTGAAGCTTTCTTT. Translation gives CASSLKTTGAEAFF.